These 25 T cell receptor beta chains were all obtained from the same sample, sequenced in a study of low-dose radiotherapy and immunotherapy resistance in tumors. Indicated time point: before trial treatment. It was with a constant-region primer and a V-primer adapter that TCRs were amplified over approximately 18 PCR cycles. MiXCR, applied by TCRdb to the reads, yields one record per CDR3 protein. The table has tens of thousands of distinct CDR3 sequences, 12% seen once. The sample here was PBMCs, taken before treatment. The source is a female donor with ovarian cancer.

This clonotype was recorded many times. The chain has TRBV25-1 and TRBJ2-5, with a tentative D call TRBD2 (6 bases). Trimming shortened V by 2 bases and J by 1 base, and 14 bases separated the two germline ends. The length of the CDR3 is 16 residues. Germline-derived CDR1 and CDR2 are MGHDK and SYGVNS. The CDR3 DNA follows: TGTGCCAGCAGTGAAATCGGCGGGGTGACCCAAGAGACCCAGTACTTC. Protein product: CASSEIGGVTQETQYF.

This clonotype was found many times. This chain joins TRBV20-1 and TRBJ2-2; TRBD1 matches at 11 bases. V gave up 5 bases and J gave up 5 bases; unmatched junction bases: 4. The CDR3 contains 14 residues. The V gene's germline CDR1 is DFQATT and CDR2 SNEGSKA (reference sequence). The CDR3 sequence is CSAGTGGGTGELFF. The CDR3 DNA sequence: TGCAGTGCTGGGACAGGGGGAGGAACCGGGGAGCTGTTTTTT.

This clonotype has ten or more counts. The gene calls are TRBV10-3 and TRBJ2-7; D is uncertain. The V end was cut by 3 bases, the J end by 3 bases, with 3 bases between. The CDR3 runs 11 residues. Germline CDR1 ENHRY, CDR2 SYGVKD. The CDR3 spells CAISDSYEQYF. CDR3 sequence (DNA): TGTGCCATCAGTGACAGCTACGAGCAGTACTTC.

The table lists this clonotype with many counts. The genes are TRBV7-2 and TRBJ2-1; the match to TRBD2 covers 14 bases. CDR1 is SGHTA and CDR2 is FQGNSA in the germline V gene. This CDR3 comprises 18 residues. The J segment lost 8 bases and the V segment lost 6 bases, leaving 15 bases of the junction unmatched. The CDR3 sequence is CASRHGTSGRRVGHEQFF. The DNA for the CDR3 is TGTGCCAGCAGACACGGGACTAGCGGGAGAAGGGTCGGTCATGAGCAGTTCTTC.

This clonotype has at least ten counts. The chain uses TRBV3-1 and TRBJ2-1; no clear D gene. The germline V gene encodes CDR1 LGHDT and CDR2 YNNKEL (reference sequence). The V and J ends lost 6 bases and 5 bases respectively, with 11 bases between them. CDR3 length: 13 amino acids. The CDR3 DNA follows: TGTGCCAGCAGTGAGCGAGTGCACAATGAGCAGTTCTTC. As protein: CASSERVHNEQFF.

This clonotype has at least ten counts. V gene TRBV27 combines with J gene TRBJ1-1, with TRBD1 matching over 7 bases. Germline V gene lookup returns CDR1 MNHEY and CDR2 SMNVEV (reference sequence). Trimming took 4 bases from V and 1 from J; bases not matched to a gene: 9. The CDR3 runs 16 residues. CDR3 loop: CASSSNDRVRNTEAFF. The CDR3 DNA is TGTGCCAGCAGTTCCAATGACAGGGTGAGGAACACTGAAGCTTTCTTT.

In this sample, this clonotype turned up many times. The chain uses TRBV13 and TRBJ1-2; D might be TRBD1 (5 bases). The ends were cut back, 5 bases at V and 8 bases at J, with 15 bases in the middle. The CDR3 length is 13 residues. Germline assignment: CDR1 PRHDT and CDR2 FYEKMQ (reference sequence). CDR3 DNA sequence: TGTGCCAGCAGCCCGGGGGGGGAGAGAGGCTACACCTTC. Translating gives CASSPGGERGYTF. The whole variable domain, filled in from reference TRBV13 and TRBJ1-2, reads AAGVIQSPRHLIKEKRETATLKCYPIPRHDTVYWYQQGPGQDPQFLISFYEKMQSDKGSIPDRFSAQQFSDYHSELNMSSLELGDSALYFCASSPGGERGYTFGSGTRLTVV.

With regard to this clonotype: A far larger clone lies a single base away; this is likely a read error. The chain links TRBV6-2 or TRBV6-3 to TRBJ2-1; 7 positions match TRBD1. The CDR3 loop spans 16 amino acids. Germline CDR1 is MNHEY and CDR2 is SVGEGT. V trimming: 5 bases; J trimming: 10 bases; junction bases outside the gene matches: 17. The CDR3, as DNA: TGTGCCAGCAGTGGATTGAGACAGGGCGGCTTTGGCGAGCAGTTCTTC. Protein product: CASSGLRQGGFGEQFF.

Only a few counts were recorded for this clonotype. The CDR3 nucleotides read TGTGCCAGCAGCTTGGCCGGACTAGCCCAAGAGACCCAGTACTTC. The encoded protein is CASSLAGLAQETQYF. The rearrangement links TRBV5-4 to TRBJ2-5; 8 bases are shared with TRBD2. Germline CDR1 and CDR2: SGHNT and YYREEE (reference sequence). The CDR3 runs 15 residues. V trimming: 0 bases; J trimming: 1 base; junction bases outside the gene matches: 2.

Many counts were recorded for this clonotype. The chain employs TRBV27 and TRBJ2-7, with 8 nucleotides matching TRBD2. Per the germline V gene, CDR1 is MNHEY and CDR2 is SMNVEV (reference sequence). The trim removed 6 bases at V and 2 bases at J, leaving 12 bases unmatched. The CDR3 loop spans 16 amino acids. The CDR3 sequence is CASRGGPTSAAYEQYF. CDR3 DNA: TGTGCCAGCAGGGGGGGGCCGACTAGCGCGGCCTACGAGCAGTACTTC.

Many counts were recorded for this clonotype. This chain links TRBV28 with TRBJ2-1, with D maybe TRBD1 (5 bases). Germline values: CDR1 MDHEN, CDR2 SYDVKM. The CDR3 extends over 13 amino acids. The CDR3 DNA is TGTGCATACCAGGGTAGATCCTACAATGAGCAGTTCTTC. Translating gives CAYQGRSYNEQFF.

This clonotype was picked up many times. The V gene is TRBV30, the J gene TRBJ1-1, with D unclear. V dropped 0 bases and J dropped 0 bases, with 11 bases sitting between them. CDR3 size: 15 residues. CDR1 is GTSNPN, CDR2 SVGIG, per germline (reference sequence). CDR3 residues: CAWSVGPGMNTEAFF. The CDR3 region has the DNA TGTGCCTGGAGTGTCGGCCCCGGGATGAACACTGAAGCTTTCTTT.

The chain uses TRBV27 and TRBJ2-7; D unresolved. Between the trimmed V and J ends, which lost 2 bases and 1 base, there was a span of 9 bases. Per germline, CDR1 MNHEY and CDR2 SMNVEV (reference sequence). CDR3 size: 14 residues. The CDR3 DNA reads TGTGCCAGCAGTTTAGACCCTTTATCCTACGAGCAGTACTTC. Translated: CASSLDPLSYEQYF.

This chain links TRBV7-8 with TRBJ1-1, with D possibly matching TRBD1 (6 bases). CDR3 length: 15 amino acids. CDR1 is SGHVS and CDR2 is FQNEAQ in the germline V gene. V was cut by 1 base and J by 1 base, with 10 bases left in between. The CDR3 here is CASSLVTGKNTEAFF. CDR3 nucleotide sequence: TGTGCCAGCAGCTTAGTTACAGGGAAGAACACTGAAGCTTTCTTT.

This clonotype was seen only a few times. The chain combines TRBV12-3 or TRBV12-4 with TRBJ2-1, with 11 bases aligning to TRBD2. The CDR3 runs 15 residues. V was pared by 3 bases and J by 7 bases, with 5 bases of the junction left unmatched. The CDR3 loop is CASSLTSGAGNEQFF. The DNA of the CDR3 is TGTGCCAGCAGTTTGACTAGCGGGGCGGGAAATGAGCAGTTCTTC.

The genes are TRBV6-5 and TRBJ2-7; TRBD1 might be the D (5 bases). Trimming shortened V by 9 bases and J by 1 base, and 16 bases separated the two germline ends. The CDR3 is made up of 14 amino acids. Germline assignment: CDR1 MNHEY and CDR2 SVGAGI. As DNA, the CDR3 is TGTGCCAGTTCCAGGGTCCCCTTATCCTACGAGCAGTACTTC. It codes for CASSRVPLSYEQYF.

Of note for this clonotype: Only one base separates this from a far larger clonotype, so it likely reflects a read error. This chain connects TRBV27 to TRBJ1-5; D may be TRBD1 (5 bases). Germline V gene lookup returns CDR1 MNHEY and CDR2 SMNVEV (reference sequence). The length of the CDR3 is 14 residues. V lost 8 bases and J lost 15, with 26 bases in between. CDR3 sequence reads: CASQRRSGSPSLHF. CDR3 DNA: TGTGCCAGCCAAAGGAGGTCAGGGTCCCCGTCCCTGCATTTT.

This clonotype was found many times. V and J are TRBV3-1 and TRBJ2-7; possible D gene TRBD2, 7 bases. The germline V gene encodes CDR1 LGHDT and CDR2 YNNKEL (reference sequence). The CDR3 consists of 16 residues. V lost 6 bases and J 0 bases, leaving 18 bases between the germline ends. The CDR3 nucleotides read TGTGCCAGCAGTCAGAAGGGGGGGGCGCGCTCCTACGAGCAGTACTTC. Its translation is CASSQKGGARSYEQYF.

This clonotype has ten or more counts. V gene TRBV6-5 combines with J gene TRBJ2-2; the D is unclear. The CDR3 covers 16 residues. Trimming removed 2 bases at V and 3 bases at J, with 13 bases between. CDR1 MNHEY and CDR2 SVGAGI come from the germline V gene. In DNA, the CDR3 is TGTGCCAGCAGTTACGTACAGCCCCTGGACACCGGGGAGCTGTTTTTT. Protein product: CASSYVQPLDTGELFF.

This clonotype was counted at least ten times. This chain uses TRBV29-1 with TRBJ2-3, with TRBD2 identical over 13 bases. V trimming: 4 bases; J trimming: 3 bases; junction bases outside the gene matches: 4. The germline V gene has CDR1 SQVTM and CDR2 ANQGSEA. This CDR3 contains 15 residues. CDR3 bases: TGCAGCGTTGGCCGGACTAGCGGGGGTACAGATACGCAGTATTTT. Encoded protein: CSVGRTSGGTDTQYF.

The CDR3 DNA reads as TGTGCCAGCAGCCAATATTGGGACACTCAGCCCCAGCATTTT. Its translation: CASSQYWDTQPQHF. The chain carries TRBV14 and TRBJ1-5, with D possibly being TRBD1 (6 bases). There are 14 residues in the CDR3. Germline V gene sequence: CDR1 SGHDN, CDR2 FVKESK. V was pared by 2 bases and J by 6 bases, with 11 bases between.

This clonotype was seen at least ten times. The rearrangement uses TRBV28 and TRBJ1-3; perhaps TRBD1 as D (5 bases). Germline V gives CDR1 MDHEN, CDR2 SYDVKM. The CDR3 extends over 16 amino acids. Trimming pared 5 bases from V and 0 bases from J, leaving 14 bases between. The CDR3 bases are TGTGCCAGCAGTGCCTGGGGGGACCCCTCTGGAAACACCATATATTTT. Amino acid sequence: CASSAWGDPSGNTIYF.

Ten or more counts support this clonotype. The rearrangement joins TRBV12-2 to TRBJ2-5; the table calls TRBD2, which could not be checked here. TRBV12-2 is annotated as a pseudogene. CDR3 length equals 19 residues. CDR3 sequence: CASRPPNGVSGGAGETQYF. CDR3 in DNA: TGTGCAAGTCGCCCACCCAACGGAGTGAGCGGGGGGGCCGGGGAGACCCAGTACTTC.

This clonotype was detected ten times or more. This sequence joins TRBV24-1 and TRBJ2-7; 9 positions match TRBD1. In germline, CDR1 is KGHDR, CDR2 SFDVKD. CDR3 length equals 15 residues. The V segment lost 5 bases and the J segment 5 bases; nucleotides outside the gene matches: 9. For the CDR3, the DNA is TGTGCCACCAGTGCTGCTGGGACAGGGCGGCACGAGCAGTACTTC. This gives the protein CATSAAGTGRHEQYF.

The chain carries TRBV27 and TRBJ1-1, with a tentative D call TRBD1 (6 bases). The CDR3 is 13 residues long. CDR1 and CDR2 from the germline V gene are MNHEY and SMNVEV (reference sequence). The ends were cut back, 8 bases at V and 1 base at J, with 11 bases in the middle. The DNA for the CDR3 is TGTGCCAGCGCTCTAGGGGGGAACACTGAAGCTTTCTTT. This sequence encodes CASALGGNTEAFF.